These T cell receptor beta chains were read from a single sample in a study of blood T cell repertoires in COVID-19. TCRdb's table, derived via immunoSEQ multiplex PCR, lists solely in-frame clones and lacks some. The table shows around 250,000 clones, with 88% occurring only once. Sequenced sample: peripheral blood. All receptors derive from a human donor in a cohort sampled during active COVID-19. CDR3s include the opening cysteine and the closing phenylalanine or tryptophan. Size tells how often a clone was seen (once, few, many) or the class of an expanded clone, and some rows leave it out.

-	TRBV24-1	TRBJ1-4	CATSDLHGHNEKLFF
once	TRBV14	TRBJ2-1	CASSHVDEQFF
-	TRBV7-2	TRBJ2-7	CASSFWRAYEQYF
-	TRBV30	TRBJ1-1	CAWSVLGVGEAFF
-	TRBV4-3	TRBJ1-3	CASSQGVPGSGNTIYF
-	TRBV10-3	TRBJ1-3	CAISADSGNTIYF
few	TRBV5-1	TRBJ2-3	CASSLGTSGSTDTQYF
-	TRBV30	TRBJ2-1	CAWSLFGTGSSEQFF
-	TRBV11-2	TRBJ1-4	CASSSLEGQRTNEKLFF
-	TRBV2	TRBJ1-5	CASSLRGNNQPQHF
-	TRBV19	TRBJ2-7	CASSLLGRAYEQYF
-	TRBV6-6	TRBJ1-1	CATGDIIGTEAFF
-	TRBV6-5	TRBJ2-1	CASRAQTYNEQFF
-	TRBV11-2	TRBJ1-1	CASSLAPRGIRGAFF
once	TRBV10-3	TRBJ1-4	CAIGQDRGISNEKLFF
-	TRBV3-1/TRBV3-2	TRBJ2-4	CASSPPPFGTAQNIQYF
-	TRBV2	TRBJ1-5	CASSDGTVLGPQHF
-	TRBV27	TRBJ2-1	CASSLGSGRAFGVNEQFF
-	TRBV5-4	TRBJ2-7	CASSSPGQGPYEQYF
once	TRBV6-2/TRBV6-3	TRBJ2-7	CASSSTGQVFPRSYEQYF
-	TRBV5-1	TRBJ1-1	CASSGDREITEAFF
-	TRBV4-3	TRBJ1-5	CASSQGMDQPQHF
once	TRBV28	TRBJ1-5	CASSLKRQDVSNQPQHF
-	TRBV6-2/TRBV6-3	TRBJ2-7	CASSYSLHYEQYF
-	TRBV7-9	TRBJ2-1	CASSTYRSDEQFF
once	TRBV6-2/TRBV6-3	TRBJ1-1	CASSFHLRDTEAFF
few	TRBV30	TRBJ2-5	CAWSVHRGQETQYF
-	TRBV9	TRBJ1-2	CASSVAPGGGTAYGYTF
-	TRBV4-2	TRBJ1-2	CASSQPGTGGGYGYTF
-	TRBV5-4	TRBJ2-7	CASSSTPGHLYEQYF
-	TRBV4-2	TRBJ2-7	CASSQDTSGTYEQYF
-	TRBV11-3	TRBJ2-1	CASSLGGEDNEQFF
-	TRBV28	TRBJ2-3	CASSSPERVTDTQYF
-	TRBV7-2	TRBJ1-4	CASSLRSGGRFNEKLFF
-	TRBV9	TRBJ1-2	CASSVGSPDGYTF
-	TRBV10-3	TRBJ1-2	CAIFDPRSGHQNYGYTF
-	TRBV7-9	TRBJ2-7	CASSATGLEQYF
-	TRBV5-1	TRBJ1-3	CASSPEGVYGGNTIYF
-	TRBV30	TRBJ1-1	CAWSANGGDEDFF
-	TRBV28	TRBJ2-7	CASSSWYSHGRSSYEQYF
-	TRBV7-9	TRBJ2-5	CATSTREETQYF
-	TRBV18	TRBJ1-3	CASSPTTGSSGNTIYF
-	TRBV27	TRBJ1-6	CASSLLRGDWNSPLHF
-	TRBV7-9	TRBJ2-1	CASSPRGGAYNEQFF